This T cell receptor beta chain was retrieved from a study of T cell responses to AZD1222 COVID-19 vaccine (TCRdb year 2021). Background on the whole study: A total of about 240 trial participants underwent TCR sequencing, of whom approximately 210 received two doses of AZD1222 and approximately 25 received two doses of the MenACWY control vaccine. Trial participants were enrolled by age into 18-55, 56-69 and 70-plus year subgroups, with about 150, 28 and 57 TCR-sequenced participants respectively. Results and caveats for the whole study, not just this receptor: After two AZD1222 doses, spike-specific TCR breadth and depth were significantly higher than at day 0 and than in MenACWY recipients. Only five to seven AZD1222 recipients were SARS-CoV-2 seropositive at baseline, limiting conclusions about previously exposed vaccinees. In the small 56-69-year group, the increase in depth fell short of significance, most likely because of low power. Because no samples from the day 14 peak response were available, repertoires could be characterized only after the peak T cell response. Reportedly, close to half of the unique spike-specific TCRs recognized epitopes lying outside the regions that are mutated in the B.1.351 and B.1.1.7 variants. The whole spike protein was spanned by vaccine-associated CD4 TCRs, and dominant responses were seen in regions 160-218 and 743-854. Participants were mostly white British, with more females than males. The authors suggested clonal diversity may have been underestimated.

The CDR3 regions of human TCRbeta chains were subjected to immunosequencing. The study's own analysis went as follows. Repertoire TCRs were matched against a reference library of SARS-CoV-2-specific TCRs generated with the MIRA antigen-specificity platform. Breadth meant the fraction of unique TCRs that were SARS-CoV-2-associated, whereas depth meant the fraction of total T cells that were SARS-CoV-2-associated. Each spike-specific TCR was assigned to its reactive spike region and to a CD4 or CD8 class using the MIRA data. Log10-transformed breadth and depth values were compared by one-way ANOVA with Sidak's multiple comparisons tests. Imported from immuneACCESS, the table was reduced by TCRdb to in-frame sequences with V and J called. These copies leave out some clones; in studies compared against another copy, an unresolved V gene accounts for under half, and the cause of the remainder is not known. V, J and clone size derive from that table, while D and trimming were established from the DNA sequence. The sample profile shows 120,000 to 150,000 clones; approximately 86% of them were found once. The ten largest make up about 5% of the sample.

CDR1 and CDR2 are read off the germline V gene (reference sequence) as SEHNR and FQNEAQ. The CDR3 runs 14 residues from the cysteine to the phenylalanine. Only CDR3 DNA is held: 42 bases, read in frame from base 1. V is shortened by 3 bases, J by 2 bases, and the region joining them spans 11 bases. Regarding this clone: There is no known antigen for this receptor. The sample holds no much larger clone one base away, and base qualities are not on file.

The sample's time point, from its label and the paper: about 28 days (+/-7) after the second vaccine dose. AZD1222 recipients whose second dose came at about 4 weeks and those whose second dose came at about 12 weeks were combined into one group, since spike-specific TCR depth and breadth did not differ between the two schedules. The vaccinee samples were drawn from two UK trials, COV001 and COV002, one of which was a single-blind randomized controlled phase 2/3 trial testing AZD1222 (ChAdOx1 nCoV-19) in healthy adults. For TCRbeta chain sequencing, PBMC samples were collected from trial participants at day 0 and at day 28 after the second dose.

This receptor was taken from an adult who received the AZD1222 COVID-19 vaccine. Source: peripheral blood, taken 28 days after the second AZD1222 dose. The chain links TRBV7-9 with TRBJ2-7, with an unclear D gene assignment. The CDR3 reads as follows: CASSFTRSPYEQYF. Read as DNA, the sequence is TGTGCCAGCAGCTTTACAAGGAGTCCCTACGAGCAGTACTTC.